This passage covers 7 T cell receptor beta chains from one sample sequenced in a study of blood T cell repertoires in COVID-19. This table comes from immunoSEQ multiplex PCR, and its TCRdb copy is limited to in-frame clones, with some not included. Altogether under 300,000 clones are present, 70% to 85% being singletons, with the ten largest covering 4% to 6%. Source material: peripheral blood. These receptors came from a woman older than 75 with active or convalescent COVID-19.

The CDR3 nucleotides read TGTGCCAGCAGTTACTCGCGGTATTACGAGCAGTACTTC. Protein product: CASSYSRYYEQYF. The V and J genes are TRBV6-5 and TRBJ2-7, with D uncertain. The CDR3 spans 13 residues. The V gene's germline CDR1 is MNHEY and CDR2 SVGAGI. V dropped 0 bases and J dropped 4 bases, with 7 bases sitting between them.

J is TRBJ2-3 and V is TRBV25-1; possibly TRBD2 for D (6 bases). CDR1 MGHDK and CDR2 SYGVNS come from the germline V gene. The CDR3 runs to 14 residues. Trimming pared 5 bases from V and 4 bases from J, leaving 13 bases between. The CDR3 DNA is TGTGCCAGCAGTCCTCGGGGACTTCCAGATACGCAGTATTTT. This sequence encodes CASSPRGLPDTQYF.

A single count supports this clone. The chain couples TRBV6-5 to TRBJ1-2; D is perhaps TRBD1 (6 bases). V lost 4 bases and J lost 3, with 15 bases in between. Germline CDR1 MNHEY, CDR2 SVGAGI. This CDR3 region has 15 residues. CDR3 DNA: TGTGCCAGCAGTTTAGTGTCGGGGGGCGACTATGGCTACACCTTC. It yields the protein CASSLVSGGDYGYTF.

The chain recombines TRBV7-8 with TRBJ2-3, with a weak D call TRBD2 (6 bases). The V end lost 3 bases, the J end lost 6 bases, and 16 bases lay between the germline ends. The CDR3 is 15 amino acids. Germline V gives CDR1 SGHVS, CDR2 FQNEAQ. This chain's CDR3 is CASSFLTGDEDTQYF. As DNA, the CDR3 is TGTGCCAGCAGCTTTCTAACGGGGGATGAGGATACGCAGTATTTT.

The chain employs TRBV6-5 and TRBJ2-3; tentatively, D is TRBD2 (6 bases). Deletions cut 6 bases from V and 0 bases from J, with 13 bases between. Germline CDR1 and CDR2: MNHEY and SVGAGI. This CDR3 comprises 15 residues. CDR3 sequence reads: CASSGGTASTDTQYF. The CDR3 DNA reads as TGTGCCAGCAGCGGCGGGACGGCTAGCACAGATACGCAGTATTTT.

V gene TRBV28 combines with J gene TRBJ2-7, with TRBD1 matching over 10 bases. Looked up from germline, CDR1 is MDHEN and CDR2 is SYDVKM. This CDR3 contains 18 residues. V shed 7 bases, J shed 0 bases, and the junction held 15 bases outside the gene matches. The CDR3 DNA sequence: TGTGCCAGCAACCCGGGACAGGGGCACCGCCCCTTCTCCTACGAGCAGTACTTC. It specifies CASNPGQGHRPFSYEQYF.

The chain couples TRBV3-1 (or the pseudogene TRBV3-2) to TRBJ2-4, with D tentatively TRBD2 (6 bases). The CDR3 length is 16 residues. Trimming pared 4 bases from V and 3 bases from J, leaving 16 bases between. Germline CDR1 and CDR2: LGHDT and YNNKEL (reference sequence). CDR3 in amino acids: CASSLGSPLVKNIQYF. CDR3 nucleotide sequence: TGTGCCAGCAGCCTCGGGAGTCCCCTCGTCAAAAACATTCAGTACTTC.